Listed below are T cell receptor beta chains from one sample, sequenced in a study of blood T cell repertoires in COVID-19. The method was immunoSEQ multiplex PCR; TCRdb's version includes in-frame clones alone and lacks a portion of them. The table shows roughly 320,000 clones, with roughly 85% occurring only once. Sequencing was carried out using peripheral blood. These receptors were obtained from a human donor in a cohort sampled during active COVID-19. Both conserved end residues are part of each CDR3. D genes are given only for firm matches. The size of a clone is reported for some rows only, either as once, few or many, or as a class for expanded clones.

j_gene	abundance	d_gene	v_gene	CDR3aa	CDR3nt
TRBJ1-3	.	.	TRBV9	CASSVSEDTIYF	TGTGCCAGCAGCGTTAGTGAGGACACCATATATTTT
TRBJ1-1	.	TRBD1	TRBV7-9	CASSSTNRGITEAFF	TGTGCCAGCAGCTCCACGAACAGGGGAATCACTGAAGCTTTCTTT
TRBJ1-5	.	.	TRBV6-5	CASERGQSGQPQHF	TGTGCCAGCGAACGAGGACAGTCGGGTCAGCCCCAGCATTTT
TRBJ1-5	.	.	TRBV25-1	CASSESLGDSNQPQHF	TGTGCCAGCAGTGAATCCTTAGGAGATAGCAATCAGCCCCAGCATTTT
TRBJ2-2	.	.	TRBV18	CASPGETGELFF	TGTGCCAGCCCGGGGGAAACCGGGGAGCTGTTTTTT
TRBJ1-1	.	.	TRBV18	CASSSLDSKDTEAFF	TGTGCCAGCTCAAGTTTGGACAGTAAGGACACTGAAGCTTTCTTT
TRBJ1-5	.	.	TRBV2	CASSGGSRNQPQHF	TGTGCCAGCAGCGGGGGGTCTCGCAATCAGCCCCAGCATTTT
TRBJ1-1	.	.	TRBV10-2	CASSEGRVNTEAFF	TGCGCCAGCAGTGAAGGCAGGGTGAACACTGAAGCTTTCTTT
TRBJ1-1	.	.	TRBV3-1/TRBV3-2	CASSQAAGLNTEAFF	TGTGCCAGCAGCCAAGCTGCGGGGCTGAACACTGAAGCTTTCTTT
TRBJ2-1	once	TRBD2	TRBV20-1	CSASGLRLAGNEQFF	TGCAGTGCTAGTGGGTTGAGACTAGCGGGCAATGAGCAGTTCTTC
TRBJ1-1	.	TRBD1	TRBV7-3	CASSLTRDSMNTEAFF	TGTGCCAGCAGCTTAACGAGGGACAGCATGAACACTGAAGCTTTCTTT
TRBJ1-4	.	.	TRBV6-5	CASSPGVGTNEKLFF	TGTGCCAGCAGCCCAGGGGTTGGGACTAATGAAAAACTGTTTTTT
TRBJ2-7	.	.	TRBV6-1	CASSDQGYGEQYF	TGTGCCAGCAGTGACCAGGGATATGGAGAGCAGTACTTC
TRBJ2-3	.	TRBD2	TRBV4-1	CASSQERRFGSGGPDTQYF	TGCGCCAGCAGCCAAGAGAGGAGATTTGGGAGCGGGGGCCCAGATACGCAGTATTTT
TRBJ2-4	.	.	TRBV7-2	CASSLVTGIAKNIQYF	TGTGCCAGCAGCTTAGTTACGGGGATAGCCAAAAACATTCAGTACTTC
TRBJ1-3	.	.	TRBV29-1	CSVQEGNSGNTIYF	TGCAGCGTACAGGAAGGTAACTCTGGAAACACCATATATTTT
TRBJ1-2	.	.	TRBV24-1	CATSSFSVYTF	TGTGCCACCAGTAGTTTCAGTGTCTACACCTTC
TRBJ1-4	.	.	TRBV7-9	CASSYPYSGGQEGEKLFF	TGTGCCAGCAGCTACCCCTACTCCGGAGGGCAGGAGGGAGAAAAACTGTTTTTT
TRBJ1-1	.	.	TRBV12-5	CASNQAPSQTEAFF	TGTGCTAGTAACCAGGCTCCATCTCAGACTGAAGCTTTCTTT
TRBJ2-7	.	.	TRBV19	CATSAYEQYF	TGTGCCACCTCTGCCTACGAGCAGTACTTC
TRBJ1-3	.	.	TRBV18	CASSPLQGGTGNTIYF	TGTGCCAGCTCACCACTCCAAGGGGGAACTGGAAACACCATATATTTT
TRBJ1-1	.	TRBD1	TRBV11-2	CASREGGGTEAFF	TGTGCCAGCAGGGAAGGGGGCGGCACTGAAGCTTTCTTT
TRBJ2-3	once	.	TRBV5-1	CASSSPGTMSTDTQYF	TGCGCCAGCAGCTCCCCCGGGACAATGAGCACAGATACGCAGTATTTT
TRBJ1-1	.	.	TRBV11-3	CASTSQGSTEAFF	TGTGCCAGCACCTCACAGGGATCCACTGAAGCTTTCTTT
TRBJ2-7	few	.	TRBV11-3	CASSLGDRSNEQYF	TGTGCCAGCAGCTTAGGTGACAGGAGCAACGAGCAGTACTTC
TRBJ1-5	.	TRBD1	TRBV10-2	CASRGQGARLPQHF	TGCGCCAGCCGGGGACAGGGGGCGCGTCTGCCCCAGCATTTT
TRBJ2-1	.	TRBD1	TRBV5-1	CASSLTGGSSYNEQFF	TGCGCCAGCAGCTTGACAGGGGGCAGCTCCTACAATGAGCAGTTCTTC
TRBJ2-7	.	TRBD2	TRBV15	CATSRERGSPYEQYF	TGTGCCACCAGCAGAGAGCGGGGGTCCCCCTACGAGCAGTACTTC
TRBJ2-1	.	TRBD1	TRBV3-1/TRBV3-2	CASSLRQGAWNEQFF	TGTGCCAGCAGCCTCCGACAGGGGGCTTGGAATGAGCAGTTCTTC
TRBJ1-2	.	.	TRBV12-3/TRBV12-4	CASSPGGGYGYTF	TGTGCCAGCAGCCCAGGAGGCGGCTATGGCTACACCTTC
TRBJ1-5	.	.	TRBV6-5	CASHNGGYSNQPQHF	TGTGCCAGCCACAACGGGGGATATAGCAATCAGCCCCAGCATTTT
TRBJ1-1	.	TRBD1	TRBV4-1	CASSYDRGLNTEAFF	TGCGCCAGCAGCTATGACAGGGGGCTGAACACTGAAGCTTTCTTT
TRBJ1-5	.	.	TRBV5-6	CASSLLAQPQHF	TGTGCCAGCAGCTTGTTAGCGCAGCCCCAGCATTTT
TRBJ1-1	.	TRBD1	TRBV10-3	CAISAGQGSMGTEAFF	TGTGCCATCAGCGCGGGACAGGGGTCAATGGGCACTGAAGCTTTCTTT
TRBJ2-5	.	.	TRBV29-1	CSAGLERGETQYF	TGCAGCGCCGGGTTAGAGCGAGGGGAGACCCAGTACTTC
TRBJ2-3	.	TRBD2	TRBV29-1	CSVAKGAGGTTDTQYF	TGCAGCGTTGCAAAGGGTGCGGGGGGAACCACAGATACGCAGTATTTT
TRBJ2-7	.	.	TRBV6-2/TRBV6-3	CASSYSRGHSVYEQYF	TGTGCCAGCAGTTACTCTCGGGGACATTCCGTTTACGAGCAGTACTTC
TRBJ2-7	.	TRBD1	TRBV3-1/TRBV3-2	CASSQGGQGEDF	TGTGCCAGCAGCCAAGGAGGACAGGGAGAGGACTTC
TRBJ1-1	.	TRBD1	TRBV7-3	CASSLTRQGNTEAFF	TGTGCCAGCAGCTTAACTAGACAGGGAAACACTGAAGCTTTCTTT
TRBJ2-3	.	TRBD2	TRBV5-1	CASSVSGGLHSTDTQYF	TGCGCCAGCAGCGTTAGCGGGGGCCTACACAGCACAGATACGCAGTATTTT
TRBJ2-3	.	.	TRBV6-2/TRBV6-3	CASSYRGGTDTQYF	TGTGCCAGCAGTTACAGGGGTGGGACAGATACGCAGTATTTT
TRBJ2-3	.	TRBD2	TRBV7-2	CASSPGWRGARTSTDTQYF	TGTGCCAGCAGCCCGGGGTGGCGGGGGGCCAGAACGAGCACAGATACGCAGTATTTT
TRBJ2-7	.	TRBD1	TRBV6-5	CASSYTPPGTAYEQYF	TGTGCCAGCAGTTACACCCCGCCCGGGACAGCTTACGAGCAGTACTTC
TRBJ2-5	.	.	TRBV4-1	CASSPDSTVQETQYF	TGCGCCAGCAGCCCTGACAGTACAGTCCAAGAGACCCAGTACTTC
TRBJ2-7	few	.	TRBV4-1	CASSHGQRANEQYF	TGCGCCAGCAGCCACGGACAGAGGGCCAACGAGCAGTACTTC